The sequence of this TCR beta chain was determined in a study of tumor-infiltrating lymphocytes in primary liver carcinoma. Background on the study: Lesions, classed as T1-T3 N0M0, spanned about 4.2 to 10 cm across.

Trimming stripped 5 bases from V and 3 bases from J, with 13 bases between. This CDR3 spans 15 amino acids. Germline CDR1 and CDR2: MNHNY and SVGAGI (reference sequence). Blood RNA originated from unsorted whole blood, with germline DNA additionally extracted. The researchers produced TCR beta cDNA from 500 ng total RNA with a constant-region primer. Slightly modified ARM-PCR with three nested multiplex PCR rounds yielded TCR beta libraries. TRBV1-TRBV30 forward primers and a C-beta reverse primer were used in the first two PCR rounds, which each ran for about 10 cycles. Using its own MiXCR run on the multiplex PCR reads, TCRdb lists one record per CDR3 protein. The table includes almost 200,000 distinct CDR3 sequences, about 65% detected once.

The receptor was derived from a woman aged 55-70 years with primary liver carcinoma and hepatitis B virus infection. Sequencing was done on a sample of peripheral blood. V usage is TRBV6-6 and J usage is TRBJ1-4; D perhaps matches TRBD1 (6 bases). The CDR3 DNA follows: TGTGCCAGCAGTACGAACAGGGAAGCTAATGAAAAACTGTTTTTT. Encoded protein: CASSTNREANEKLFF.